The entry below describes one T cell receptor (beta chain). With 1 base removed from V and 0 bases from J, the gap between germline ends came to 9 bases. Looked up from germline, CDR1 is SGHRS and CDR2 is YFSETQ. This CDR3 spans 15 amino acids. The unexposed donors gave CD4+ T cells in about 2011-2019, prior to COVID-19. The entry originates in a study of CD4 T cells in relation to SARS-CoV-2 and coronaviruses. Deep TCR-beta sequencing used DNA from uncultured naive and memory CD4+ T cells. Using immunoSEQ multiplex PCR, the repertoire was profiled, and TCRdb retains in-frame clones only, with some absent. The sample carries about 68,000 clones, approximately 93% recorded once.

This receptor was identified in a human donor in good health. Sequenced: naive CD4+ T cells from PBMCs. The subset: naive CD4+ T cells isolated by negative enrichment. V usage is TRBV5-1 and J usage is TRBJ2-3; no clear D. CDR3 in amino acids: CASSLFAGSTDTQYF. In DNA, the CDR3 is TGCGCCAGCAGCTTGTTCGCCGGCAGCACAGATACGCAGTATTTT.